This entry features one T cell receptor (beta chain) sequence. The antigen is unknown. PCR involved 60 Vbeta and 13 Jbeta primers. Some clones are missing from TCRdb's copy, which holds only in-frame ones; the method was immunoSEQ multiplex PCR. The sample yields tens of thousands of clones, approximately 90% seen once. These data are taken from a study of cytomegalovirus exposure and HLA in healthy donors. Findings of the study overall: Earlier analysis found most TCR beta V segments productive about 87% or about 30% of the time. Most TCR sequences were rare, but some public TCRs occurred in many donors. Analyzed later, most CMV-associated TCR beta chains appeared HLA-restricted. A later analysis by the authors found several of the most significant clusters apparently linked to common viral pathogens.

The CDR3 loop spans 16 amino acids. Trimming shortened V by 4 bases and J by 2 bases, and 15 bases separated the two germline ends. CDR1 and CDR2 from the germline V gene are SEHNR and FQNEAQ (reference sequence). What was sequenced was PBMCs. V is TRBV7-9 and J is TRBJ2-4; D is possibly TRBD2 (7 bases). The receptor's source is a woman aged 18-29 years in good health and CMV-seronegative. The chain's CDR3 is CASSSTGGASKNIQYF. Here the CDR3 DNA reads TGTGCCAGCAGCTCCACGGGGGGCGCCTCCAAAAACATTCAGTACTTC.